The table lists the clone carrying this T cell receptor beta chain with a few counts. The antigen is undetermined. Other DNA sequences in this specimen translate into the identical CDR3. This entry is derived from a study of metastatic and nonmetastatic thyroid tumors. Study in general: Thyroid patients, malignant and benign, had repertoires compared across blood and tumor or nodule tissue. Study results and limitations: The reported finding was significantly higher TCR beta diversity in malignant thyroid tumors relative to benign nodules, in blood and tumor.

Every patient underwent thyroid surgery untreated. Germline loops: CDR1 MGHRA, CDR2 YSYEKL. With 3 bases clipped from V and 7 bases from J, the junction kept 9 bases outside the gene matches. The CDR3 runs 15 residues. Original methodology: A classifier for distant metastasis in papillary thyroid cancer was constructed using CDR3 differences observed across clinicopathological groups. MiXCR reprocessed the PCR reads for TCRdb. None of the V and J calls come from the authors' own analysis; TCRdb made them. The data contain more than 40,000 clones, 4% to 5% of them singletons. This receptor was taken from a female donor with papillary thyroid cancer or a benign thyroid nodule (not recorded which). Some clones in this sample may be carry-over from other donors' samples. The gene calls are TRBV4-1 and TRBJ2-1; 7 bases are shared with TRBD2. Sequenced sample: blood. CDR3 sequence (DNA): TGCGCCAGCAGCCAGAGGGCGGGAGCATGGAATGAGCAGTTCTTC. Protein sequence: CASSQRAGAWNEQFF.